Presented here are 22 T cell receptor beta chains from one specimen sequenced in a study of control samples from healthy donors and cancer patients. Repertoires were generated with immunoSEQ multiplex PCR, while TCRdb's copy carries only in-frame clones and drops some. The data contain some 100,000 clones, around 89% of them singletons. Sequencing was done on a sample of blood. The source of these receptors is a man in his thirties or forties in good health.

The chain couples TRBV4-3 to TRBJ2-5, with unresolved D. The CDR3 extends over 14 amino acids. The ends were cut back, 4 bases at V and 0 bases at J, with 9 bases in the middle. Germline CDR1 LGHNA, CDR2 YSLEER. The CDR3 DNA follows: TGCGCCAGCAGCCGCCGACGGAACCAAGAGACCCAGTACTTC. This sequence encodes CASSRRRNQETQYF.

The chain carries TRBV24-1 and TRBJ1-2; TRBD1 matches at 8 bases. The junction had 7 bases not matched to a gene; V was cut back by 2 bases and J by 0 bases. The germline V gene encodes CDR1 KGHDR and CDR2 SFDVKD. The CDR3 extends over 17 amino acids. The CDR3 sequence: CATSDSLGQGSNYGYTF. In DNA form, the CDR3 reads TGTGCCACCAGTGATTCCCTCGGACAGGGATCTAACTATGGCTACACCTTC.

This clone is a singleton in its sample. The chain recombines TRBV6-5 with TRBJ1-1, with TRBD1 as a possible D gene (5 bases). V lost 6 bases and J lost 10, with 21 bases in between. The germline gives CDR1 MNHEY, CDR2 SVGAGI. The CDR3 spans 14 residues. The CDR3 is CASSLLDRTGGAFF. The CDR3 DNA sequence: TGTGCCAGCAGCCTTCTCGACCGGACGGGGGGAGCTTTCTTT.

The chain links TRBV5-1 to TRBJ1-2; D gene unclear. The V gene's germline CDR1 is SGHRS and CDR2 YFSETQ. The V end lost 4 bases, the J end lost 2 bases, and 9 bases lay between the germline ends. The CDR3 totals 13 residues. This CDR3 is CASSTGENYGYTF. Here the CDR3 DNA reads TGCGCCAGCAGCACGGGAGAAAACTATGGCTACACCTTC.

This sequence joins TRBV24-1 and TRBJ1-2; D gene unclear. The CDR3 runs to 12 residues. Germline CDR1 is KGHDR and CDR2 is SFDVKD. With 4 bases removed from V and 5 bases from J, the gap between germline ends came to 7 bases. DNA of the CDR3: TGTGCCACCAGTGACCCAGCTTATGGCTACACCTTC. Encoded protein: CATSDPAYGYTF.

The V call is TRBV13, the J call TRBJ2-5, with D unclear. The CDR3 runs to 14 residues. V was clipped by 0 bases and J by 5 bases, with 10 bases between them. Per the germline V gene, CDR1 is PRHDT and CDR2 is FYEKMQ (reference sequence). The DNA of the CDR3 is TGTGCCAGCAGCTTAGGTCCTAGAGGTGAGACCCAGTACTTC. It is translated as CASSLGPRGETQYF.

The chain recombines TRBV24-1 with TRBJ2-7; 8 bases agree with TRBD1. The junction had 4 bases not matched to a gene; V was cut back by 6 bases and J by 4 bases. This CDR3 has 13 residues. Germline V gene sequence: CDR1 KGHDR, CDR2 SFDVKD. The CDR3 here is CATSPGQVYEQYV. As DNA, the CDR3 is TGTGCCACCAGTCCGGGACAGGTATACGAGCAGTACGTC.

The chain joins TRBV28 to TRBJ2-5, with 8 bases aligning to TRBD2. This CDR3 contains 17 residues. Germline values: CDR1 MDHEN, CDR2 SYDVKM. V lost 6 bases and J lost 1; bases outside the gene matches: 13. The CDR3 nucleotides are TGTGCCAGCAGGTCCCCCTTGGGCGGGGGGACCCAAGAGACCCAGTACTTC. Translating gives CASRSPLGGGTQETQYF. The full variable domain, its missing parts supplied by reference TRBV28 and TRBJ2-5, is DVKVTQSSRYLVKRTGEKVFLECVQDMDHENMFWYRQDPGLGLRLIYFSYDVKMKEKGDIPEGYSVSREKKERFSLILESASTNQTSMYLCASRSPLGGGTQETQYFGPGTRLLVL.

This clone was seen only once. The chain links TRBV18 to TRBJ1-5; 7 bases line up with TRBD1. This CDR3 contains 14 residues. The J segment lost 6 bases and the V segment lost 3 bases, leaving 5 bases of the junction unmatched. Germline V gene sequence: CDR1 KGHSH, CDR2 LQKENI. The CDR3 reads CASSPPGDSQPQHF. The CDR3 DNA is TGTGCCAGCTCACCCCCCGGGGACAGTCAGCCCCAGCATTTT. The variable domain in full, with the rest retrieved from reference TRBV18 and TRBJ1-5, is NAGVMQNPRHLVRRRGQEARLRCSPMKGHSHVYWYRQLPEEGLKFMVYLQKENIIDESGMPKERFSAEFPKEGPSILRIQQVVRGDSAAYFCASSPPGDSQPQHFGDGTRLSIL.

The rearrangement joins TRBV7-2 to TRBJ1-5, with D possibly being TRBD1 (6 bases). Germline values: CDR1 SGHTA, CDR2 FQGNSA. The CDR3 totals 16 residues. The germline V and J ends were trimmed by 2 bases and 6 bases, with 17 bases remaining between them. CDR3 bases: TGTGCCAGCAGCTTAAGGGTGGTCGGGGGCTCTCAGCCCCAGCATTTT. It translates to CASSLRVVGGSQPQHF.

The V gene is TRBV27, the J gene TRBJ2-6; D gene uncertain. The germline gives CDR1 MNHEY, CDR2 SMNVEV (reference sequence). The CDR3 has 16 amino acids. Trimming shortened V by 5 bases and J by 0 bases, and 11 bases separated the two germline ends. The CDR3 DNA reads TGTGCCAGCAGTAGGCAGGCAAGCTCTGGGGCCAACGTCCTGACTTTC. Encoded protein: CASSRQASSGANVLTF. Full variable domain (outside the CDR3, taken from reference TRBV27 and TRBJ2-6): EAQVTQNPRYLITVTGKKLTVTCSQNMNHEYMSWYRQDPGLGLRQIYYSMNVEVTDKGDVPEGYKVSRKEKRNFPLILESPSPNQTSLYFCASSRQASSGANVLTFGAGSRLTVL.

The chain uses TRBV24-1 and TRBJ2-1, with D perhaps TRBD1 (5 bases). Trimming shortened V by 10 bases and J by 0 bases, and 15 bases separated the two germline ends. This CDR3 is 15 amino acids long. Germline CDR1 KGHDR, CDR2 SFDVKD. This CDR3 reads CATKRSDSSYNEQFF. The CDR3 nucleotides read TGTGCCACTAAACGGTCCGACAGCTCCTACAATGAGCAGTTCTTC.

This clone was counted a few times. J is TRBJ2-3 and V is TRBV9; possibly TRBD2 for D (6 bases). CDR3 length: 18 residues. V shed 5 bases and J shed 4 bases, with 26 bases lying between them. Looked up from germline, CDR1 is SGDLS and CDR2 is YYNGEE. In DNA, the CDR3 is TGTGCCAGCAGTCCACGACTTATTTTAGGGACTGAGGCAGATACGCAGTATTTT. Amino acids: CASSPRLILGTEADTQYF.

The chain couples TRBV2 to TRBJ1-4, with TRBD1 matching over 12 bases. This CDR3 has 17 residues. The V gene's germline CDR1 is SNHLY and CDR2 FYNNEI. V trimming: 6 bases; J trimming: 8 bases; junction bases outside the gene matches: 13. The CDR3 loop is CASSGGTGGAKWEKLFF. For the CDR3, the DNA is TGTGCCAGCAGCGGCGGGACAGGGGGCGCGAAGTGGGAAAAACTGTTTTTT.

V and J are TRBV7-2 and TRBJ1-6; TRBD1 matches at 9 bases. Germline lookup yields CDR1 SGHTA and CDR2 FQGNSA. The V segment lost 7 bases and the J segment 1 base; nucleotides outside the gene matches: 11. The CDR3 has 18 amino acids. The CDR3 region is CASTSPGQGASYNSPLHF. CDR3 sequence (DNA): TGTGCCAGCACCTCTCCGGGACAGGGTGCTTCCTATAATTCACCCCTCCACTTT.

The chain links TRBV27 to TRBJ2-7; TRBD1 matches 12 bases. This CDR3 is built from 18 residues. The ends lost 4 bases at V and 2 bases at J; junction bases unmatched: 12. Per the germline V gene, CDR1 is MNHEY and CDR2 is SMNVEV (reference sequence). CDR3 region: CASSSGTGGRPYAYEQYF. In DNA form, the CDR3 reads TGTGCCAGCAGTTCTGGGACAGGGGGCCGGCCTTATGCCTACGAGCAGTACTTC.

The chain uses TRBV7-2 and TRBJ2-2; no clear D gene. Trimming pared 1 base from V and 6 bases from J, leaving 6 bases between. This CDR3 contains 13 residues. Germline CDR1 is SGHTA and CDR2 is FQGNSA. DNA of the CDR3: TGTGCCAGCAGCTTAGTTGGTCCCGGGGAGCTGTTTTTT. This codes for CASSLVGPGELFF.

V and J are TRBV12-3 or TRBV12-4 and TRBJ1-3; no definite D call. V was pared by 8 bases and J by 0 bases, with 8 bases between. The CDR3 consists of 13 residues. The CDR3 loop is CASAGSSGNTIYF. CDR3 DNA sequence: TGTGCCAGCGCCGGGTCCTCTGGAAACACCATATATTTT.

The CDR3 loop is CASSYLGPSDTQYF. The CDR3 DNA is TGTGCCAGCAGTTACCTGGGCCCTTCAGATACGCAGTATTTT. V is TRBV6-2 or TRBV6-3 and J is TRBJ2-3; D not certain. Germline CDR1 and CDR2: MNHEY and SVGEGT. The germline V and J ends were trimmed by 2 bases and 4 bases, with 10 bases remaining between them. The CDR3 totals 14 residues.

This clone was observed once. The chain uses TRBV5-1 and TRBJ2-3; TRBD2 agrees at 9 bases. Germline V gene lookup returns CDR1 SGHRS and CDR2 YFSETQ. Trimming took 4 bases from V and 3 from J; bases not matched to a gene: 9. CDR3 size: 16 residues. The CDR3 coding sequence is TGCGCCAGCAGCCCGGAGGGCGGGGGGGCGACAGATACGCAGTATTTT. Translating gives CASSPEGGGATDTQYF. The full variable domain, rest sourced from reference TRBV5-1 and TRBJ2-3, is KAGVTQTPRYLIKTRGQQVTLSCSPISGHRSVSWYQQTPGQGLQFLFEYFSETQRNKGNFPGRFSGRQFSNSRSEMNVSTLELGDSALYLCASSPEGGGATDTQYFGPGTRLTVL.

This rearrangement joins TRBV7-2 to TRBJ1-2, with 8 bases lining up with TRBD1. The CDR3 sequence is 15 residues long. V lost 5 bases, J lost 8 bases, and 13 bases stayed unmatched. CDR1 and CDR2 (germline): SGHTA, FQGNSA. In DNA form, the CDR3 reads TGTGCCAGCAGCGAGGACAGGGAATTTACCGGGGGCTACACCTTC. Amino acid sequence: CASSEDREFTGGYTF.

This chain joins TRBV6-4 and TRBJ1-2; a weak D match, TRBD1 (5 bases). This CDR3 is built from 15 residues. The germline gives CDR1 MRHNA, CDR2 SNTAGT. V was pared by 2 bases and J by 8 bases, with 18 bases between. CDR3 amino acids: CASSDHPAGRFGYTF. In DNA, the CDR3 is TGTGCCAGCAGTGACCATCCGGCAGGGCGGTTCGGCTACACCTTC.